The T cell receptor beta chain under discussion was sequenced for a study of T cell clones after liver transplantation. The overall study: At least one year of complete immunosuppression withdrawal without enzymes over twice normal defined tolerance. Findings of the study overall: Post-transplant, graft-donor-reactive CD4 TCRbeta sequences in blood dropped significantly in most of the 8 subjects. Donor-reactive sequences fell more than third party-reactive ones, suggesting partial deletion.

A remark on this clone: Its antigen is as yet unknown.

Measured with immunoSEQ multiplex PCR; TCRdb has only the in-frame clones, and not every one. The sample lists 20,000 to 30,000 clones; approximately 68% were seen once. This CDR3 region has 14 residues. Germline values: CDR1 MDHEN, CDR2 SYDVKM. Trimming took off 11 bases at V and 7 bases at J, with 21 bases between the two ends. The chain couples TRBV28 to TRBJ1-5; D ambiguous. This specimen was CD4+ T cells from blood, taken before liver transplant. The receptor's source is a human donor who received a liver transplant. The CDR3 is CASQRAGSGQPQHF. CDR3 DNA sequence: TGTGCCTCCCAACGGGCGGGGTCCGGGCAGCCCCAGCATTTT.